One sample yielded the 26 T cell receptor beta chains listed below, sequenced in a study of spatial heterogeneity in lung cancer. Antigen specificity for these receptors is unknown. The study, taken as a whole, reports: In tumors, expanded intratumoral alpha and beta TCR counts tracked mutation counts.

As to time point: sample taken at primary tumor resection. From the 5' RACE reads, TCRdb called clonotypes with MiXCR, one entry per CDR3 protein. Of around 100,000 distinct CDR3 sequences listed, approximately 4.7% are singletons. Sample: lung tumor tissue, taken at surgery. These receptors were collected from a male donor with early-stage non-small cell lung cancer.

The chain uses TRBV13 and TRBJ2-7; TRBD1 is a possible D gene (5 bases). This CDR3 is 13 amino acids long. In germline, CDR1 is PRHDT, CDR2 FYEKMQ (reference sequence). Trimming left V 4 bases short and J 3 bases short, with 10 bases between. For the CDR3, the DNA is TGTGCCAGCAGCTCAGTAGGGGTCTACGAGCAGTACTTC. Translated, it gives CASSSVGVYEQYF.

This clonotype was observed many times. The chain recombines TRBV3-1 with TRBJ1-3, with unresolved D. CDR1 is LGHDT and CDR2 is YNNKEL in the germline V gene (reference sequence). V was shortened by 4 bases and J by 0 bases, with 13 bases between the two germline ends. The length of the CDR3 is 16 residues. This CDR3 reads CASSPVGDSSGNTIYF. The CDR3 coding sequence is TGTGCCAGCAGCCCCGTCGGAGATAGCTCTGGAAACACCATATATTTT. Full variable domain (remainder filled in from reference TRBV3-1 and TRBJ1-3): DTAVSQTPKYLVTQMGNDKSIKCEQNLGHDTMYWYKQDSKKFLKIMFSYNNKELIINETVPNRFSPKSPDKAHLNLHINSLELGDSAVYFCASSPVGDSSGNTIYFGEGSWLTVV.

At least ten counts were recorded for this clonotype. The chain couples TRBV11-2 to TRBJ1-1; 7 bases line up with TRBD1. This CDR3 region has 15 residues. Per the germline V gene, CDR1 is SGHAT and CDR2 is FQNNGV. The ends lost 1 base at V and 11 bases at J; junction bases unmatched: 13. The CDR3 DNA reads as TGTGCCAGCAGCTTAGTCACAGACAGGGAGGTGGAGGCTTTCTTT. Translating gives CASSLVTDREVEAFF.

At least ten counts were recorded for this clonotype. V and J are TRBV6-5 and TRBJ1-1; no reliable D call. The germline V and J ends were trimmed by 0 bases and 3 bases, with 14 bases remaining between them. Germline V gives CDR1 MNHEY, CDR2 SVGAGI. CDR3 length: 16 amino acids. CDR3 sequence reads: CASSYSGTVVDTEAFF. DNA for the CDR3: TGTGCCAGCAGTTACTCAGGAACCGTGGTGGACACTGAAGCTTTCTTT.

This clonotype was detected only a few times. The chain is built from TRBV28 and TRBJ1-2, with D uncertain. This CDR3 has 11 amino acids. CDR1 MDHEN and CDR2 SYDVKM come from the germline V gene. With 4 bases removed from V and 7 bases from J, the gap between germline ends came to 7 bases. CDR3 protein: CASSSRRGYTF. CDR3 nucleotide sequence: TGTGCCAGCAGTTCCCGACGTGGCTACACCTTC.

This clonotype was recorded at least ten times. The V call is TRBV2, the J call TRBJ1-1, with 7 positions matching TRBD1. Germline V gene data show CDR1 as SNHLY and CDR2 as FYNNEI. The CDR3 totals 14 residues. V dropped 4 bases and J dropped 8; count of bases not matched to a gene: 10. CDR3 sequence reads: CASSVATGYLEAFF. The CDR3 nucleotides are TGTGCCAGCAGTGTAGCGACAGGGTATTTGGAAGCTTTCTTT.

The chain employs TRBV18 and TRBJ2-5; 7 nucleotides align to TRBD2. There are 14 residues in the CDR3. Losses at the gene ends were 6 bases for V and 6 bases for J; bases not matched to a gene: 10. CDR1 and CDR2 (germline): KGHSH, LQKENI. The CDR3 DNA follows: TGTGCCAGCTCGCCCTCTAGCGGCCAGAAGACCCAGTACTTC. This sequence encodes CASSPSSGQKTQYF.

This clonotype was recorded many times. This rearrangement joins TRBV6-6 to TRBJ2-2, with D uncertain. Trimming stripped 5 bases from V and 0 bases from J, with 4 bases between. The CDR3 consists of 13 residues. Germline V gene data show CDR1 as MNHNY and CDR2 as SVGAGI (reference sequence). The CDR3 here is CASSTPNTGELFF. The CDR3 DNA follows: TGTGCCAGCAGTACACCGAACACCGGGGAGCTGTTTTTT.

In its sample, this clonotype was seen many times. The gene calls are TRBV18 and TRBJ2-3, with D tentatively TRBD1 (5 bases). CDR3 length: 14 amino acids. Trimming took 6 bases from V and 1 from J, leaving 11 bases between them. Germline V gene data show CDR1 as KGHSH and CDR2 as LQKENI. In DNA, the CDR3 is TGTGCCAGCTCCCCGACAGTCGGCACAGATACGCAGTATTTT. It specifies CASSPTVGTDTQYF.

This clonotype has ten or more counts. This chain uses TRBV20-1 with TRBJ2-1, with D possibly being TRBD1 or TRBD2 (5 bases each). The CDR3 is 15 amino acids. V was trimmed by 4 bases and J by 4 bases, leaving 17 bases between them. Germline CDR1 reads DFQATT; CDR2 reads SNEGSKA (reference sequence). The CDR3 reads CSATGTTWGYNEQFF. Written as DNA, the CDR3 is TGCAGTGCTACGGGGACCACTTGGGGTTACAATGAGCAGTTCTTC.

This clonotype was seen repeatedly, ten times or more. CDR3 sequence (DNA): TGTGCCAGCAGCTTAGACAACCGAAATGAAAAACTGTTTTTT. Residues: CASSLDNRNEKLFF. The chain combines TRBV7-9 with TRBJ1-4; no firm D call. V lost 1 base to trimming and J lost 5 bases, with 8 bases between them. CDR3 size: 14 residues. Germline V CDR1 and CDR2: SEHNR, FQNEAQ (reference sequence).

This clonotype came up many times. The chain links TRBV28 to TRBJ2-3; 12 bases fit TRBD2. Germline V gene lookup returns CDR1 MDHEN and CDR2 SYDVKM. The CDR3 spans 15 residues. Here the CDR3 DNA reads TGTTTAGTAGGTCGACTAGCGGGAGACCGATATACGCAGTATTTT. Its translation is CLVGRLAGDRYTQYF.

This clonotype was recorded at least ten times. CDR3 DNA: TGCGCCAGCAGCTTGAACGACCCCCAAGAGACCCAGTACTTC. It is translated as CASSLNDPQETQYF. The V and J genes are TRBV5-1 and TRBJ2-5; D unresolved. Trimming stripped 1 base from V and 1 base from J, with 8 bases between. The germline V gene has CDR1 SGHRS and CDR2 YFSETQ. This CDR3 is built from 14 residues.

This clonotype was detected a few times. The J gene is TRBJ2-2, the V gene TRBV5-1; D remains unclear. V was pared by 5 bases and J by 2 bases, with 10 bases between. The CDR3 consists of 14 residues. CDR1 and CDR2 (germline): SGHRS, YFSETQ. This CDR3 is CASSPGSNTGELFF. The CDR3 DNA is TGCGCCAGCAGTCCGGGTTCTAACACCGGGGAGCTGTTTTTT. The full variable domain, in which reference TRBV5-1 and TRBJ2-2 provide the parts outside the CDR3, is KAGVTQTPRYLIKTRGQQVTLSCSPISGHRSVSWYQQTPGQGLQFLFEYFSETQRNKGNFPGRFSGRQFSNSRSEMNVSTLELGDSALYLCASSPGSNTGELFFGEGSRLTVL.

At least ten counts were recorded for this clonotype. The V call is TRBV12-3 or TRBV12-4, the J call TRBJ1-6; D is ambiguous. CDR3 size: 14 residues. Trimming removed 3 bases from V and 5 bases from J, with 8 bases in between. DNA for the CDR3: TGTGCCAGCAGTTTCGGCACTGATAATTCACCCCTCCACTTT. Translated, it gives CASSFGTDNSPLHF.

This clonotype was counted ten times or more. The rearrangement uses TRBV29-1 and TRBJ2-5, with 7 bases fitting TRBD2. The CDR3 sequence is 13 residues long. Trimming took 6 bases from V and 7 from J; bases not matched to a gene: 11. CDR1 is SQVTM and CDR2 is ANQGSEA in the germline V gene. The CDR3 loop reads CSVLGGSGGTQYF. The CDR3 DNA sequence: TGCAGCGTCCTTGGCGGGAGTGGGGGGACCCAGTACTTC.

The chain employs TRBV29-1 and TRBJ1-2; 8 nucleotides agree with TRBD1. The CDR3 has 14 residues. The germline V gene has CDR1 SQVTM and CDR2 ANQGSEA. V trimming: 3 bases; J trimming: 2 bases; junction bases outside the gene matches: 5. The CDR3 loop is CSVEGDRQNYGYTF. As DNA, the CDR3 is TGCAGCGTTGAGGGGGACAGGCAAAACTATGGCTACACCTTC.

At least ten counts were recorded for this clonotype. The V gene is TRBV15, the J gene TRBJ2-5; D gene ambiguous. The CDR3 totals 13 residues. V lost 5 bases, J lost 5 bases, and 12 bases lay in between. Germline values: CDR1 LNHNV, CDR2 YYDKDF (reference sequence). The CDR3 DNA sequence: TGTGCCACCAGCGGTTACGGCGGTGAGACCCAGTACTTC. Translation: CATSGYGGETQYF.

This clonotype was counted ten times or more. J is TRBJ1-1 and V is TRBV20-1; 9 bases align to TRBD1. V lost 0 bases, J lost 11 bases, and 4 bases stayed unmatched. CDR3 size: 12 residues. Germline V gene lookup returns CDR1 DFQATT and CDR2 SNEGSKA (reference sequence). CDR3 sequence: CSAREGTGSAFF. In DNA, the CDR3 is TGCAGTGCTAGAGAAGGGACAGGGAGCGCTTTCTTT.

This clonotype was observed many times. The chain uses TRBV7-2 and TRBJ2-3, with D unresolved. Germline V gene sequence: CDR1 SGHTA, CDR2 FQGNSA. Trimming left V 5 bases short and J 10 bases short, with 13 bases between. The CDR3 length is 12 residues. CDR3 coding DNA: TGTGCCAGCAGCCGAGATTCCCAAGCGCAGTATTTT. Amino acids: CASSRDSQAQYF.

This clonotype was counted many times. The rearrangement uses TRBV20-1 and TRBJ2-3, with D possibly matching TRBD2 (6 bases). The germline gives CDR1 DFQATT, CDR2 SNEGSKA (reference sequence). This CDR3 comprises 14 residues. Trimming left V 0 bases short and J 1 base short, with 8 bases between. CDR3 sequence reads: CSARDSGGTDTQYF. For the CDR3, the DNA is TGCAGTGCTAGAGATTCGGGGGGCACAGATACGCAGTATTTT.

This clonotype was found many times. This chain uses TRBV28 with TRBJ2-5, with TRBD2 identical over 9 bases. Germline CDR1 and CDR2: MDHEN and SYDVKM. Unmatched junction bases numbered 4, after V lost 3 bases and J lost 5 bases. The CDR3 consists of 14 residues. The CDR3 here is CASSFASGTETQYF. CDR3 sequence (DNA): TGTGCCAGCAGTTTTGCTAGCGGGACGGAGACCCAGTACTTC.

This clonotype was seen repeatedly, ten times or more. This rearrangement joins TRBV2 to TRBJ1-4; D not resolved. Germline values: CDR1 SNHLY, CDR2 FYNNEI. V lost 5 bases and J 0 bases, leaving 7 bases between the germline ends. The length of the CDR3 is 14 residues. The CDR3 loop reads CASSLGATNEKLFF. The CDR3 DNA sequence: TGTGCCAGCAGTCTTGGAGCAACTAATGAAAAACTGTTTTTT.

Ten or more counts support this clonotype. This chain uses TRBV28 with TRBJ1-1, with D unresolved. The V end was cut by 5 bases, the J end by 8 bases, with 21 bases between. The CDR3 totals 15 residues. CDR1 and CDR2 from the germline V gene are MDHEN and SYDVKM. CDR3: CASSPNPAGRREAFF. CDR3 in DNA: TGTGCCAGCAGTCCCAACCCGGCGGGGAGAAGGGAAGCTTTCTTT. Full variable domain (missing parts from reference TRBV28 and TRBJ1-1): DVKVTQSSRYLVKRTGEKVFLECVQDMDHENMFWYRQDPGLGLRLIYFSYDVKMKEKGDIPEGYSVSREKKERFSLILESASTNQTSMYLCASSPNPAGRREAFFGQGTRLTVV.

This clonotype came up a few times. The chain recombines TRBV10-1 with TRBJ2-3; 8 bases agree with TRBD2. The CDR3 sequence is 14 residues long. With 6 bases clipped from V and 5 bases from J, the junction kept 7 bases outside the gene matches. Germline loops: CDR1 WNHNN, CDR2 SYGVQD (reference sequence). Written as DNA, the CDR3 is TGCGCCAGCAGCACAAGCGGGAGAGAAGATACGCAGTATTTT. Translated: CASSTSGREDTQYF.

This clonotype was recorded at least ten times. This chain links TRBV10-3 with TRBJ1-1; D gene uncertain. The CDR3 has 13 amino acids. V lost 2 bases to trimming and J lost 7 bases, with 11 bases between them. The germline gives CDR1 ENHRY, CDR2 SYGVKD. The CDR3 reads CAISEGPRGEAFF. The CDR3 coding sequence is TGTGCCATCAGTGAGGGGCCGCGGGGTGAAGCTTTCTTT.